This T cell receptor (beta chain) derives from a study of T cells after posttransplantation cyclophosphamide. General study findings and limits: TRB clonality was highly associated with recipient CMV seropositivity and reactivation. Later blood repertoires were often dominated by clones from the donor CD8+ memory compartment. Blood and skin or GI T cell repertoires showed limited TRB overlap.

This clone was recorded a few times. The antigen remains unidentified. Peripheral blood was collected from the related graft donor on the marrow donation day. Sequencing was performed with immunoSEQ multiplex PCR; in TCRdb, only in-frame clones are kept and a portion is missing. Listed for the sample are 30,000 to 45,000 clones, none seen a single time. Germline V gene data show CDR1 as SGHRS and CDR2 as YFSETQ. This CDR3 is built from 16 residues. The V and J ends lost 4 bases and 3 bases, in that order; junction bases with no gene match: 11. This chain uses TRBV5-1 with TRBJ2-5; 8 nucleotides line up with TRBD1. The sample taken for sequencing was PBMCs. The TCR was taken from a girl aged 10-17 years in good health, CMV-negative, and a related stem cell transplant donor. This CDR3 is CASSQGRQGSKETQYF. The CDR3 region has the DNA TGCGCCAGCAGCCAGGGTAGACAGGGGAGTAAAGAGACCCAGTACTTC.